This T cell receptor (beta chain) was sequenced during a study of regulatory T cells in long-lasting Graves disease. Study in general: Disease was considered persistent Graves' disease after over 5 years of antithyroid drugs (with positive TSH receptor antibodies).

Looked up from germline, CDR1 is LGHDT and CDR2 is YNNKEL (reference sequence). Trimming took 4 bases from V and 3 from J; bases not matched to a gene: 7. CDR3 length equals 15 residues. For TCR beta, libraries came from iRepertoire HTBI primers and Arm-PCR of CDR3 regions. Source study methods: The samples included under 75 TRBV and around 15 TRBJ segments. Using its own MiXCR run on the multiplex PCR reads, TCRdb lists one record per CDR3 protein. For this entry, the V and J calls and clone size follow TCRdb and not the study's own pipeline. This table holds about 430,000 distinct CDR3 sequences, around 20% found once. This clonotype was detected many times. As to time point: persistent/refractory GD, antithyroid drugs over 5 years with positive TRAb. Construction of the TCR library relied on RNA isolated from PBMCs.

The clonotype comes from a female donor with Graves disease. The sample here was peripheral blood mononuclear cells (PBMCs), taken when the disease was refractory, from a patient treated with antithyroid drugs. The V and J genes are TRBV3-1 and TRBJ2-7; 9 nucleotides align to TRBD2. Here the CDR3 reads CASSPMGTSLYEQYF. The DNA of the CDR3 is TGTGCCAGCAGCCCAATGGGGACTAGCCTCTACGAGCAGTACTTC.